This T cell receptor beta chain was profiled in a study of cytomegalovirus exposure and HLA in healthy donors. Study as a whole: Unique TCRs from HLA-typed donors, some 85 million of them, were held in an early data release.

Regarding this clone: Its specificity is unknown.

Points from the study as a whole: One variant, a missense change in DCLRE1C, was linked in a later analysis to TCR beta V- and J-gene trimming.

PCR involved 60 Vbeta and 13 Jbeta primers. Data came from immunoSEQ multiplex PCR; TCRdb stores just in-frame clones and leaves some out. In the table there are 190,000 or so clones, around 83% of which are singletons. The CDR3 covers 16 residues. The ends lost 2 bases at V and 8 bases at J; junction bases unmatched: 6. Germline-derived CDR1 and CDR2 are MNHEY and SVGAGI. Material for sequencing was PBMCs. This clonotype originated in a man aged 50-59 years in good health and CMV-seronegative. The chain uses TRBV6-5 and TRBJ2-1; TRBD2 matches 13 bases. DNA of the CDR3: TGTGCCAGCAGTTACCGGACTAGCGGGAGTGTCTATGAGCAGTTCTTC. Protein sequence: CASSYRTSGSVYEQFF.